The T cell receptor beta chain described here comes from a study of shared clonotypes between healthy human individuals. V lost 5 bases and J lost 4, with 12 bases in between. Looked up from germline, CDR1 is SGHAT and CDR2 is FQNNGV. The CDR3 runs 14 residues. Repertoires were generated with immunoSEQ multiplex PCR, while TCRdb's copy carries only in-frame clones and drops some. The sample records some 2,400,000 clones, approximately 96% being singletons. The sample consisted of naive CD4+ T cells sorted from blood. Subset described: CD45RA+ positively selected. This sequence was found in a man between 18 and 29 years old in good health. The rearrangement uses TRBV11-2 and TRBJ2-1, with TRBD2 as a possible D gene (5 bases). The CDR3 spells CASSVDGIYNEQFF. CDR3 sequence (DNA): TGTGCCAGCAGCGTCGACGGGATTTACAATGAGCAGTTCTTC. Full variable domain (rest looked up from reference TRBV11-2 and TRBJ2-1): EAGVAQSPRYKIIEKRQSVAFWCNPISGHATLYWYQQILGQGPKLLIQFQNNGVVDDSQLPKDRFSAERLKGVDSTLKIQPAKLEDSAVYLCASSVDGIYNEQFFGPGTRLTVL.